The 25 T cell receptor beta chains below were found in one sample sequenced in a study of shared clonotypes between healthy human individuals. Assay: immunoSEQ multiplex PCR; the TCRdb copy retains only in-frame clones and omits some. This table has 950,000 to 1,200,000 clones, about 80% appearing once. The sample consisted of memory CD4+ T cells from PBMCs. Subset noted: CD45RA-negative fraction. The receptors here all came from a man younger than 30 in good health. Some clones in this sample may be carry-over from other donors' samples.

V is TRBV9 and J is TRBJ1-2; 7 nucleotides match TRBD1. Trimming cost V 2 bases and J 2 bases; bases outside gene matches: 3. In germline, CDR1 is SGDLS, CDR2 YYNGEE. The CDR3 has 14 amino acids. The CDR3 region is CASSVLGQNYGYTF. DNA for the CDR3: TGTGCCAGCAGCGTCCTGGGACAGAACTATGGCTACACCTTC.

CDR3 in DNA: TGTGCCAGCAGCTCCGGCACTAGGATCGATGAGCAGTTCTTC. Its protein is CASSSGTRIDEQFF. The V and J genes are TRBV11-1 and TRBJ2-1; D possibly corresponds to TRBD2 (5 bases). Germline CDR1 reads SGHAT; CDR2 reads FQDESV (reference sequence). The CDR3 extends over 14 amino acids. V lost 4 bases to trimming and J lost 8 bases, with 15 bases between them.

The rearrangement joins TRBV28 to TRBJ1-2; maybe TRBD1 (5 bases). Germline lookup yields CDR1 MDHEN and CDR2 SYDVKM. Trimming left V 3 bases short and J 8 bases short, with 13 bases between. The CDR3 length is 13 residues. The CDR3 spells CASSLVGWDGYTF. CDR3 DNA sequence: TGTGCCAGCAGTTTGGTAGGGTGGGACGGCTACACCTTC.

This chain joins TRBV7-9 and TRBJ2-3; D not certain. Germline CDR1 reads SEHNR; CDR2 reads FQNEAQ (reference sequence). The CDR3 has 16 residues. V lost 4 bases to trimming and J lost 0 bases, with 14 bases between them. CDR3 protein: CASSSSSFGSTDTQYF. Here the CDR3 DNA reads TGTGCCAGCAGCTCCTCTTCATTCGGCAGCACAGATACGCAGTATTTT.

The rearrangement joins TRBV29-1 to TRBJ1-2; tentative D call: TRBD1 (6 bases). Germline V CDR1 and CDR2: SQVTM, ANQGSEA. The CDR3 runs to 14 residues. V gave up 2 bases and J gave up 5 bases, with 15 bases separating them. CDR3 nucleotide sequence: TGCAGCGTTGAAAGGGCGGGGGCAGGTTATGGCTACACCTTC. It specifies CSVERAGAGYGYTF. The full variable domain, rest sourced from reference TRBV29-1 and TRBJ1-2, is SAVISQKPSRDICQRGTSLTIQCQVDSQVTMMFWYRQQPGQSLTLIATANQGSEATYESGFVIDKFPISRPNLTFSTLTVSNMSPEDSSIYLCSVERAGAGYGYTFGSGTRLTVV.

This clone came up once. The chain employs TRBV27 and TRBJ2-7; tentatively, D is TRBD2 (6 bases). Trimming removed 8 bases at V and 0 bases at J, with 11 bases between. This CDR3 has 13 residues. Looked up from germline, CDR1 is MNHEY and CDR2 is SMNVEV (reference sequence). The CDR3 region has the DNA TGTGCCAGCTCGAGGCGGGACTCCTACGAGCAGTACTTC. This encodes CASSRRDSYEQYF.

The chain couples TRBV4-3 to TRBJ1-4; 9 bases align to TRBD1. The germline CDR1 and CDR2 sequences are LGHNA and YSLEER. The CDR3 sequence is 16 residues long. V was clipped by 2 bases and J by 7 bases; unmatched bases: 8. This CDR3 is CASSQLPGTGSEKLFF. The CDR3 bases are TGCGCCAGCAGCCAACTACCAGGGACAGGGAGTGAAAAACTGTTTTTT.

The V call is TRBV5-4, the J call TRBJ2-1; 8 positions match TRBD2. In germline, CDR1 is SGHNT, CDR2 YYREEE (reference sequence). J was trimmed by 9 bases and V by 4 bases; bases with no gene match: 12. There are 15 residues in the CDR3. CDR3 protein: CASSRSGSLSGEQFF. CDR3 nucleotide sequence: TGTGCCAGCAGCCGAAGCGGGAGTCTTTCGGGTGAGCAGTTCTTC.

The CDR3 spells CASSPRNQVSNQPQHF. For the CDR3, the DNA is TGTGCCAGCTCACCACGCAATCAGGTTAGCAATCAGCCCCAGCATTTT. The V call is TRBV18, the J call TRBJ1-5; D is unresolved. This CDR3 spans 16 amino acids. The V gene's germline CDR1 is KGHSH and CDR2 LQKENI. V was pared by 1 base and J by 0 bases, with 10 bases between.

The chain recombines TRBV6-4 with TRBJ2-1; 9 nucleotides match TRBD2. V shed 4 bases and J 12 bases; nucleotides not matched to a gene: 7. Germline V gene lookup returns CDR1 MRHNA and CDR2 SNTAGT. CDR3 length equals 13 residues. The CDR3 nucleotides read TGTGCCAGCAGTGCGGATGGAGCGGGGGGGCAGTTCTTC. It codes for CASSADGAGGQFF.

The V and J genes are TRBV2 and TRBJ2-2; the D is unclear. Germline values: CDR1 SNHLY, CDR2 FYNNEI. The CDR3 has 14 residues. V lost 4 bases to trimming and J lost 0 bases, with 6 bases between them. This CDR3 is CASSGTANTGELFF. The CDR3 DNA reads as TGTGCCAGCAGTGGAACAGCGAACACCGGGGAGCTGTTTTTT.

The chain carries TRBV6-5 and TRBJ2-1, with D unresolved. This CDR3 is built from 14 residues. V lost 2 bases, J lost 8 bases, and 13 bases lay in between. The germline V gene encodes CDR1 MNHEY and CDR2 SVGAGI. The CDR3 is CASSYPTSSYEQFF. CDR3 DNA sequence: TGTGCCAGCAGTTACCCTACGTCGTCATATGAGCAGTTCTTC.

The table lists this clone with a count of one. The chain employs TRBV7-2 and TRBJ1-2; 12 nucleotides match TRBD1. In germline, CDR1 is SGHTA, CDR2 FQGNSA. V lost 7 bases and J lost 7; bases outside the gene matches: 10. This CDR3 region has 15 residues. In nucleotides, the CDR3 is TGTGCCAGCACCCTTAGACGGGACAGGGGGCTTGGCTACACCTTC. Protein: CASTLRRDRGLGYTF.

The J gene is TRBJ2-7, the V gene TRBV10-3; the D is unclear. Between the trimmed V and J ends, which lost 2 bases and 6 bases, there was a span of 8 bases. The CDR3 covers 12 residues. Germline loops: CDR1 ENHRY, CDR2 SYGVKD. In DNA, the CDR3 is TGTGCCATCAGTGAGATCTTTTCCGAGCAGTACTTC. Protein: CAISEIFSEQYF.

V is TRBV10-3 and J is TRBJ2-7; TRBD2 matches at 10 bases. V dropped 0 bases and J dropped 8; count of bases not matched to a gene: 22. The germline V gene has CDR1 ENHRY and CDR2 SYGVKD. CDR3 length equals 20 residues. In DNA form, the CDR3 reads TGTGCCATCAGTGAGTCGAGCGGCGGACTAGCGGCCAGCTCGAGTGTAAAGCAGTACTTC. Translated, it gives CAISESSGGLAASSSVKQYF.

There are a few counts of this clone. The genes are TRBV5-1 and TRBJ2-7; 16 positions agree with TRBD2. This CDR3 region has 17 residues. Trimming removed 4 bases from V and 3 bases from J; junction bases left unmatched: 7. Per germline, CDR1 SGHRS and CDR2 YFSETQ. In nucleotides, the CDR3 is TGCGCCAGCAGCCCCGGGACTAGCGGGAGGGCCATCTACGAGCAGTACTTC. Protein product: CASSPGTSGRAIYEQYF.

This sequence joins TRBV11-2 and TRBJ1-1; possible D gene TRBD1, 6 bases. The CDR3 is made up of 13 amino acids. Between the trimmed V and J ends, which lost 8 bases and 1 base, there was a span of 11 bases. Per germline, CDR1 SGHAT and CDR2 FQNNGV. In nucleotides, the CDR3 is TGTGCCAGCGGAAGACAGGCGAACACTGAAGCTTTCTTT. It is translated as CASGRQANTEAFF.

The chain is built from TRBV4-2 and TRBJ2-6; 7 positions match TRBD2. Losses at the gene ends were 0 bases for V and 2 bases for J; bases not matched to a gene: 7. The CDR3 has 18 amino acids. CDR1 LGHNA and CDR2 YNFKEQ come from the germline V gene. CDR3: CASSQDPSGVAGANVLTF. The CDR3 DNA sequence: TGTGCCAGCAGCCAAGATCCCAGCGGGGTCGCTGGGGCCAACGTCCTGACTTTC.

The rearrangement uses TRBV28 and TRBJ2-7; D may be TRBD2 (6 bases). Germline assignment: CDR1 MDHEN and CDR2 SYDVKM. The CDR3 sequence is 14 residues long. Trimming stripped 5 bases from V and 2 bases from J, with 13 bases between. The CDR3 region has the DNA TGTGCCAGCAGTGTATTTCGGACTACCTACGAGCAGTACTTC. Encoded protein: CASSVFRTTYEQYF.

This chain links TRBV12-1 with TRBJ2-1; TRBD2, the table's D call, was not compared with the DNA. TRBV12-1 is tagged as a pseudogene. The CDR3 is made up of 18 amino acids. The CDR3: CASSWPLTLRRLLGEQFF. As DNA, the CDR3 is TGTGCCAGCAGCTGGCCGCTGACTCTTAGAAGGCTGTTAGGTGAGCAGTTCTTC.

This clone was seen only once. The chain carries TRBV7-2 and TRBJ2-7, with 8 bases aligning to TRBD2. Germline CDR1 SGHTA, CDR2 FQGNSA. V gave up 5 bases and J gave up 3 bases; unmatched junction bases: 15. The CDR3 is made up of 17 amino acids. CDR3 bases: TGTGCCAGCAGCGGATGGACTAGCCCGGGGGCATACTACGAGCAGTACTTC. This gives the protein CASSGWTSPGAYYEQYF.

The rearrangement joins TRBV2 to TRBJ2-5; 9 positions agree with TRBD2. V trimming: 4 bases; J trimming: 4 bases; junction bases outside the gene matches: 4. This CDR3 has 14 residues. The germline V gene has CDR1 SNHLY and CDR2 FYNNEI. Here the CDR3 DNA reads TGTGCCAGCAGTGGCGGGAGGGGCCGAGAGACCCAGTACTTC. Protein product: CASSGGRGRETQYF.

The rearrangement joins TRBV7-8 to TRBJ1-4; 10 bases fit TRBD1. The CDR3 totals 14 residues. Germline values: CDR1 SGHVS, CDR2 FQNEAQ. The V and J ends lost 1 base and 7 bases, in that order; junction bases with no gene match: 0. The CDR3 spells CASSLGDRGEKLFF. As DNA, the CDR3 is TGTGCCAGCAGCTTAGGGGACAGGGGTGAAAAACTGTTTTTT.

The chain uses TRBV6-1 and TRBJ2-3; the D gene is possibly TRBD2 (6 bases). Germline loops: CDR1 MNHNS, CDR2 SASEGT. The V end was cut by 4 bases, the J end by 0 bases, with 8 bases between. CDR3 length: 14 amino acids. DNA of the CDR3: TGTGCCAGCAGTGGGGGGACTAGCACAGATACGCAGTATTTT. This gives the protein CASSGGTSTDTQYF.

The chain links TRBV9 to TRBJ2-7, with no clear D. The CDR3 covers 13 residues. Between the trimmed V and J ends, which lost 4 bases and 3 bases, there was a span of 11 bases. Germline V gene data show CDR1 as SGDLS and CDR2 as YYNGEE. CDR3 loop: CASSPRLDYEQYF. The CDR3 coding sequence is TGTGCCAGCAGCCCCCGACTGGACTACGAGCAGTACTTC.